The 8 T cell receptor beta chains below all came from one sample that was sequenced in a study of T cell repertoires in cytomegalovirus infection. One entry per CDR3 protein, called by TCRdb with MiXCR from the reads. The repertoire has around 770,000 distinct CDR3 sequences, just under 30% of them found once; the top ten carry over 10%. These TCRs are of unknown antigen specificity. Sequencing used cultured CD8+ T cells from PBMCs, obtained from culture after CMV antigen stimulation. These receptors were obtained from a human donor in good health (CMV status not recorded). Some clones in this sample may be carry-over from other donors' samples.

The chain has TRBV7-6 and TRBJ2-1; TRBD2 is a possible D gene (6 bases). The CDR3 spans 11 residues. With 5 bases removed from V and 9 bases from J, the gap between germline ends came to 8 bases. The germline gives CDR1 SGHVS, CDR2 FNYEAQ. The CDR3 DNA follows: TGTGCCAGCAGCCGGGAGCCTGAGCAGTTCTTC. Translated: CASSREPEQFF.

Only a few counts were recorded for this clonotype. The J gene is TRBJ1-1, the V gene TRBV7-2, with 8 bases that match TRBD1. Germline loops: CDR1 SGHTA, CDR2 FQGNSA. The CDR3 is 16 residues long. J was trimmed by 3 bases and V by 4 bases; bases with no gene match: 10. DNA of the CDR3: TGTGCCAGCAGCTCTCCAGGACAGGGACCCTACACTGAAGCTTTCTTT. This encodes CASSSPGQGPYTEAFF. Full variable domain (outside the CDR3, taken from reference TRBV7-2 and TRBJ1-1): GAGVSQSPSNKVTEKGKDVELRCDPISGHTALYWYRQSLGQGLEFLIYFQGNSAPDKSGLPSDRFSAERTGGSVSTLTIQRTQQEDSAVYLCASSSPGQGPYTEAFFGQGTRLTVV.

The chain employs TRBV14 and TRBJ2-7, with D unresolved. CDR1 and CDR2 (germline): SGHDN, FVKESK. V lost 0 bases to trimming and J lost 10 bases, with 13 bases between them. This CDR3 spans 13 amino acids. The CDR3 reads CASSQDSTVTQYF. As DNA, the CDR3 is TGTGCCAGCAGCCAAGATTCTACGGTGACACAGTACTTC.

This chain connects TRBV7-2 to TRBJ2-1; D ambiguous. The germline gives CDR1 SGHTA, CDR2 FQGNSA. The CDR3 loop spans 16 amino acids. Trimming pared 1 base from V and 0 bases from J, leaving 10 bases between. CDR3 nucleotide sequence: TGTGCCAGCAGCTTAGACTGGGAAAGCTCCTACAATGAGCAGTTCTTC. Its translation is CASSLDWESSYNEQFF.

This clonotype occurred a few times. The V gene is TRBV10-2, the J gene TRBJ2-3; maybe TRBD1 (5 bases). Germline V gene sequence: CDR1 WSHSY, CDR2 SAAADI. With 10 bases removed from V and 4 bases from J, the gap between germline ends came to 12 bases. This CDR3 comprises 12 residues. As DNA, the CDR3 is TGCGCCACCTGGGGCTCTCCAGATACGCAGTATTTT. Translated, it gives CATWGSPDTQYF.

The V call is TRBV2, the J call TRBJ2-1; possible D gene TRBD1, 7 bases. V was trimmed by 8 bases and J by 8 bases, leaving 13 bases between them. CDR3 length: 12 amino acids. Germline CDR1 is SNHLY and CDR2 is FYNNEI. Here the CDR3 DNA reads TGTGCCAGCTATGGAGGGGGCGATGAGCAGTTCTTC. Translation: CASYGGGDEQFF.

V gene TRBV6-6 combines with J gene TRBJ1-3; the D gene is possibly TRBD1 (5 bases). V lost 6 bases and J 7 bases, leaving 22 bases between the germline ends. This CDR3 has 16 residues. Germline V gene data show CDR1 as MNHNY and CDR2 as SVGAGI (reference sequence). The CDR3 reads CASRPDRPLPWNTIYF. In nucleotides, the CDR3 is TGTGCCAGCAGACCAGACAGACCCTTACCGTGGAACACCATATATTTT.

The chain joins TRBV12-3 or TRBV12-4 to TRBJ1-1, with D perhaps TRBD1 (5 bases). The CDR3 has 15 amino acids. With 6 bases removed from V and 4 bases from J, the gap between germline ends came to 18 bases. CDR3 nucleotides: TGTGCCAGCAGCAACCCCTTCAGGGATAGCACTGAAGCTTTCTTT. Translated: CASSNPFRDSTEAFF.